Here is one T cell receptor (beta chain) with its context. Its specificity is not known. Each of the donors was a healthy bone marrow donor. The CDR3 spans 15 residues. Germline V gene sequence: CDR1 MGHRA, CDR2 YSYEKL. Trimming removed 3 bases at V and 2 bases at J, with 11 bases between. These data come from a study of cytomegalovirus exposure and HLA in healthy donors. The PCR employed 60 Vbeta primers together with 13 Jbeta primers. Sequenced by immunoSEQ multiplex PCR; TCRdb stores in-frame clones only, minus some. The repertoire includes more than 50,000 clones, more than 65% of them detected once, and less than 35% sits in the top ten. Study observations and caveats: Excluded were some V segments that proved indistinguishable, including TRBV6-2 and TRBV6-3.

This receptor was taken from a man between 35 and 55 years old in good health and CMV-seropositive. Material for sequencing was PBMCs. The chain recombines TRBV4-1 with TRBJ2-1; D perhaps matches TRBD2 (6 bases). The CDR3 sequence: CASSQASVTYNEQFF. For the CDR3, the DNA is TGCGCCAGCAGCCAGGCTAGCGTGACCTACAATGAGCAGTTCTTC.